This T cell receptor beta chain was sequenced in a study of blood T cells in healthy people across ages. Then a second PCR, running roughly 7 to 11 cycles, was carried out with a sample-barcoded 5' primer and a J-beta primer mix. A single record per CDR3 protein comes from TCRdb applying MiXCR to the 5' RACE reads. The sample consists of roughly 800,000 distinct CDR3 sequences, roughly 64% of them appearing once. Sequencing was performed on blood. This clonotype originated in a man aged 25 to 45 in good health.

The CDR3 DNA reads TGTGCCAGCGTCATCGGGGCAAATTCCTACAATGAGCAGTTCTTC. It translates to CASVIGANSYNEQFF. The J gene is TRBJ2-1, the V gene TRBV6-1; D is perhaps TRBD1 or TRBD2 (5 bases each). From germline, CDR1 is MNHNS and CDR2 SASEGT. Trimming took 8 bases from V and 1 from J, leaving 15 bases between them. There are 15 residues in the CDR3.